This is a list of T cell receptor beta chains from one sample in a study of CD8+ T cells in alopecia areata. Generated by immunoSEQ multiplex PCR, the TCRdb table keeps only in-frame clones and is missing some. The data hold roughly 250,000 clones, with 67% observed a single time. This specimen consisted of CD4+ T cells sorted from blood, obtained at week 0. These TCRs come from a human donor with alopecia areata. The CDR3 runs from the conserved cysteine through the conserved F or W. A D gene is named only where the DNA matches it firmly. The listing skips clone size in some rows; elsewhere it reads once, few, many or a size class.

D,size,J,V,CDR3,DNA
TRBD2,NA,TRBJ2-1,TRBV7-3,CASSPGLAGGRQFF,TGTGCCAGCAGCCCGGGACTAGCGGGGGGGCGGCAGTTCTTC
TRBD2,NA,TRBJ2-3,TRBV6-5,CASSRTSGGGTQYF,TGTGCCAGCAGTCGGACTAGCGGGGGGGGTACGCAGTATTTT
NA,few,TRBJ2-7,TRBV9,CASSVVHPRGYEQYF,TGTGCCAGCAGCGTAGTACATCCCAGGGGCTACGAGCAGTACTTC
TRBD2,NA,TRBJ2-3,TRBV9,CASSVAASGGYADTQYF,TGTGCCAGCAGCGTAGCGGCTAGCGGGGGGTACGCAGATACGCAGTATTTT
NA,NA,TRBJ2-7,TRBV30,CALRGRAYEQYF,TGTGCGTTACGGGGTCGGGCCTACGAGCAGTACTTC
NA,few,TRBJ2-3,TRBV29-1,CSVELATDTQYF,TGCAGCGTTGAACTTGCAACAGATACGCAGTATTTT
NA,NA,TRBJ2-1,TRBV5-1,CASSPGPENEQFF,TGCGCCAGCAGCCCGGGCCCTGAGAATGAGCAGTTCTTC
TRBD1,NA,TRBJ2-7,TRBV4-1,CASSHPGQGAYEQYF,TGCGCCAGCAGCCATCCCGGACAGGGGGCATACGAGCAGTACTTC
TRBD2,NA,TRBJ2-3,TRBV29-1,CSVVLAGPDTQYF,TGCAGCGTTGTGCTAGCGGGCCCAGATACGCAGTATTTT
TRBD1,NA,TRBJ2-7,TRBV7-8,CASSLRQGIYEQYF,TGTGCCAGCAGCTTACGACAGGGTATCTACGAGCAGTACTTC
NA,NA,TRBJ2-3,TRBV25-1,CASSTLEGWGTDTQYF,TGTGCCAGCAGTACCCTTGAGGGGTGGGGCACAGATACGCAGTATTTT
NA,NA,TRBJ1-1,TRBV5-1,CASSLADTEAFF,TGCGCCAGCAGTTTGGCAGACACTGAAGCTTTCTTT
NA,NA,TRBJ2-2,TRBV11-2,CASSLVKGSTGELFF,TGTGCCAGCAGCTTAGTAAAGGGGAGCACCGGGGAGCTGTTTTTT
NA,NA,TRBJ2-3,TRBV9,CASSFSGWTDTQYF,TGTGCCAGCAGCTTCTCGGGTTGGACAGATACGCAGTATTTT
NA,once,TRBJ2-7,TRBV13,CASSFFVAQGRYEQYF,TGTGCCAGCAGCTTTTTCGTAGCACAGGGCCGCTACGAGCAGTACTTC
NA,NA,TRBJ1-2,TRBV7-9,CASSPEGNYGYTF,TGTGCCAGCAGCCCGGAGGGGAACTATGGCTACACCTTC
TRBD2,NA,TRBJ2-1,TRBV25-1,CASSERTSGGYNEQFF,TGTGCCAGCAGTGAAAGGACTAGCGGGGGTTACAATGAGCAGTTCTTC
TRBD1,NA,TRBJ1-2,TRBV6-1,CASSGPTGSVGGYTF,TGTGCCAGCAGTGGGCCGACAGGGTCCGTGGGAGGCTACACCTTC
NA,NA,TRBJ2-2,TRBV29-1,CSVERNTGELFF,TGCAGCGTGGAGCGAAACACCGGGGAGCTGTTTTTT
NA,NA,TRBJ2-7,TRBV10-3,CAISETPGQTVVEQYF,TGTGCCATCAGTGAGACACCCGGCCAAACCGTGGTCGAGCAGTACTTC
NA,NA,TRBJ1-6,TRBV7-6,CASSVKSNSPLHF,TGTGCCAGCAGCGTTAAATCTAATTCACCCCTCCACTTT
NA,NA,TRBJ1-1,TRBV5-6,CASSVGLGGTEAFF,TGTGCCAGCAGCGTTGGACTGGGGGGTACTGAAGCTTTCTTT
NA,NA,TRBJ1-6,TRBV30,CAWSGNNSPLHF,TGTGCCTGGAGTGGTAACAATTCACCCCTCCACTTT
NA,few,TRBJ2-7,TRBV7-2,CASSLSMSYEQYF,TGTGCCAGCAGCTTAAGTATGTCCTACGAGCAGTACTTC
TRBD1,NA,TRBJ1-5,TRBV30,CAWGTGGDQPQHF,TGTGCCTGGGGAACAGGGGGCGATCAGCCCCAGCATTTT
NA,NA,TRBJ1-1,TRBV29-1,CSVDSQTNTEAFF,TGCAGCGTTGATTCGCAGACGAACACTGAAGCTTTCTTT
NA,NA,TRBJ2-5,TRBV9,CASSVASQETQYF,TGTGCCAGCAGCGTAGCTTCCCAAGAGACCCAGTACTTC
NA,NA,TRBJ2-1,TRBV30,CAWSRYYNEQFF,TGTGCCTGGAGTCGCTATTACAATGAGCAGTTCTTC
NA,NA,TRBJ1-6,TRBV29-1,CSVSCPGQQAFSYNSPLHF,TGCAGCGTCTCCTGCCCGGGACAACAAGCCTTCTCCTATAATTCACCCCTCCACTTT
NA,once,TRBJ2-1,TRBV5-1,CASSGGRRQFIGNEQFF,TGCGCCAGCAGCGGGGGACGGCGCCAGTTTATCGGCAATGAGCAGTTCTTC
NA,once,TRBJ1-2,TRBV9,CASSEGGGYGYTF,TGTGCCAGCAGCGAGGGCGGTGGCTATGGCTACACCTTC
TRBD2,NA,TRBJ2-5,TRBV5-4,CASSSSGGAGETQYF,TGTGCCAGCAGTTCTAGCGGGGGGGCCGGCGAGACCCAGTACTTC
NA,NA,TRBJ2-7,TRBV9,CASSVEPFRYEQYF,TGTGCCAGCAGCGTAGAGCCATTTCGGTACGAGCAGTACTTC
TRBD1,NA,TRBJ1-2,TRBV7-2,CASSFGTGRVYGYTF,TGTGCCAGCAGCTTCGGGACAGGGAGGGTCTATGGCTACACCTTC
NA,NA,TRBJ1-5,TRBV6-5,CASSRTGYSNQPQHF,TGTGCCAGCAGTCGAACAGGGTATAGCAATCAGCCCCAGCATTTT
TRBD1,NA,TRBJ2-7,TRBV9,CASSRTGSYEQYF,TGTGCCAGCAGCAGGACAGGGTCCTACGAGCAGTACTTC
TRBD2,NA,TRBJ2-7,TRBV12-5,CASGLAGTSGSYEQYF,TGTGCTAGTGGTTTGGCCGGGACTAGCGGCTCCTACGAGCAGTACTTC
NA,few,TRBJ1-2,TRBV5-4,CASSSRTYLSGYTF,TGTGCCAGCAGCTCAAGGACGTACTTGAGTGGCTACACCTTC
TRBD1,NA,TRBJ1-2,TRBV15,CATSRASTGLNGYTF,TGTGCCACCAGCAGGGCCTCGACAGGGCTGAATGGCTACACCTTC
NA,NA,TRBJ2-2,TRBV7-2,CASTVLRGTGELFF,TGTGCCAGCACCGTCCTACGGGGCACCGGGGAGCTGTTTTTT
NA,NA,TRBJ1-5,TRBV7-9,CASSLAGMVGEPQHF,TGTGCCAGCAGCTTAGCGGGAATGGTCGGGGAGCCCCAGCATTTT
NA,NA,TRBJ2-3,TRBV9,CASSTQGFPDTQYF,TGTGCCAGCAGCACCCAGGGGTTCCCGGATACGCAGTATTTT
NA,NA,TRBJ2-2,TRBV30,CAWRGRGELFF,TGTGCCTGGCGGGGGAGAGGGGAGCTGTTTTTT
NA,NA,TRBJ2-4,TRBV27,CASRGTAPHIQYF,TGTGCCAGCAGAGGGACGGCGCCTCACATTCAGTACTTC
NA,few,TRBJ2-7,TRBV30,CAWSVRSDSYEQYF,TGTGCCTGGAGTGTGAGGAGTGACTCCTACGAGCAGTACTTC
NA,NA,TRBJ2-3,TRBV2,CASNSGYTDTQYF,TGTGCCAGCAATTCAGGCTACACAGATACGCAGTATTTT
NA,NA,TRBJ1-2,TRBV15,CAASRGPGDNYGYTF,TGTGCCGCCAGCAGAGGACCAGGGGACAACTATGGCTACACCTTC
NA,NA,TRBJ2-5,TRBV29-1,CSVAEETQYF,TGCAGCGTGGCAGAAGAGACCCAGTACTTC
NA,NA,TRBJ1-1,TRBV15,CATSRSAGNPGLEAFF,TGTGCCACCAGCAGATCGGCGGGAAACCCCGGCCTTGAAGCTTTCTTT
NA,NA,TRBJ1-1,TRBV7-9,CASSQEQGRAFF,TGTGCCAGCAGCCAAGAGCAGGGAAGGGCTTTCTTT
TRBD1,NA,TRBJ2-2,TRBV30,CAWRSPWTGGRGELFF,TGTGCCTGGAGATCCCCCTGGACAGGGGGCAGGGGGGAGCTGTTTTTT
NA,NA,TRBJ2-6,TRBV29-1,CSARSSGANVLTF,TGCAGCGCCCGTAGTTCGGGGGCCAACGTCCTGACTTTC
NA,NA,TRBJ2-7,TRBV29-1,CSVIQGTYEQYF,TGCAGCGTTATCCAGGGAACCTACGAGCAGTACTTC